Listed here are 20 T cell receptor beta chains from one sample, sequenced in a study of response to subunit inactivated influenza vaccine. TCRdb fed the RT-PCR reads into MiXCR, producing one record per CDR3 protein. The data show over 300,000 distinct CDR3 sequences, 21% seen once. The material sequenced was PBMCs from blood, taken about 20 months after vaccination. These receptor sequences come from a man aged 45 to 75 who received an inactivated influenza vaccine.

The chain employs TRBV6-1 and TRBJ1-1, with 7 bases identical to TRBD1. Germline CDR1 and CDR2: MNHNS and SASEGT. CDR3 length: 14 residues. V lost 2 bases, J lost 5 bases, and 5 bases stayed unmatched. The CDR3 sequence: CASSEQGGRTEAFF. The CDR3 DNA reads as TGTGCCAGCAGTGAACAGGGGGGAAGGACTGAAGCTTTCTTT.

This clonotype was seen a few times. This rearrangement joins TRBV4-2 to TRBJ2-5; D ambiguous. CDR1 and CDR2 (germline): LGHNA, YNFKEQ. V lost 1 base and J 3 bases, leaving 9 bases between the germline ends. The CDR3 is 14 residues long. DNA for the CDR3: TGTGCCAGCAGCCAAGTCCCGGGTGAAGAGACCCAGTACTTC. Amino acid sequence: CASSQVPGEETQYF.

V and J are TRBV7-6 and TRBJ2-5; 11 nucleotides agree with TRBD2. The ends lost 6 bases at V and 4 bases at J; junction bases unmatched: 10. Germline loops: CDR1 SGHVS, CDR2 FNYEAQ. This CDR3 comprises 16 residues. The CDR3 DNA sequence: TGTGCCAGCAGTTCAGGTAGCGGGAGGGCCGGAGAGACCCAGTACTTC. It translates to CASSSGSGRAGETQYF.

This clonotype was observed at least ten times. The rearrangement links TRBV28 to TRBJ2-2; D remains unclear. Germline lookup yields CDR1 MDHEN and CDR2 SYDVKM. Trimming cost V 2 bases and J 7 bases, with 2 bases left between them. This CDR3 is built from 11 residues. DNA of the CDR3: TGTGCCAGCAGTTTAGTCGGGGAGCTGTTTTTT. Protein: CASSLVGELFF.

Comments on this clonotype: A single base separates this from a much larger clone, so it may be a read error. This chain connects TRBV4-2 to TRBJ1-1; possibly TRBD1 for D (5 bases). This CDR3 spans 14 amino acids. Germline values: CDR1 LGHNA, CDR2 YNFKEQ. The CDR3 nucleotides are TGTGCCAGAAGCCAAGACTCAGGGATCACTGAAGCTTTCTTT. Its protein is CARSQDSGITEAFF.

The rearrangement uses TRBV4-2 and TRBJ2-5, with TRBD2 as a possible D gene (5 bases). The length of the CDR3 is 15 residues. The V end was cut by 4 bases, the J end by 1 base, with 13 bases between. Germline loops: CDR1 LGHNA, CDR2 YNFKEQ. CDR3 nucleotide sequence: TGTGCCAGCAGCCCAGCCCCGGGGAGCCAAGAGACCCAGTACTTC. Its translation is CASSPAPGSQETQYF.

This chain joins TRBV5-1 and TRBJ2-1; 13 bases agree with TRBD2. CDR1 and CDR2 from the germline V gene are SGHRS and YFSETQ. The J segment lost 8 bases and the V segment lost 0 bases, leaving 8 bases of the junction unmatched. The CDR3 runs to 17 residues. The CDR3, as DNA: TGCGCCAGCAGCTTGGCAAGGACTAGCGGGAGCTCGGATGAGCAGTTCTTC. It codes for CASSLARTSGSSDEQFF.

The chain joins TRBV12-3 or TRBV12-4 to TRBJ2-2; 8 nucleotides align to TRBD2. The V segment lost 6 bases and the J segment 6 bases; nucleotides outside the gene matches: 9. The CDR3 extends over 15 amino acids. CDR3 in DNA: TGTGCCAGCAGCTCGGGGGGGACGACTGCCGGGGAGCTGTTTTTT. Residues: CASSSGGTTAGELFF.

This clonotype appeared a few times. The chain carries TRBV2 and TRBJ2-4; D is uncertain. There are 13 residues in the CDR3. CDR1 is SNHLY, CDR2 FYNNEI, per germline. V was clipped by 8 bases and J by 0 bases, with 8 bases between them. The CDR3 DNA reads as TGTGCCAGCCGAGAATTAGCCAAAAACATTCAGTACTTC. Protein: CASRELAKNIQYF.

This clonotype turned up a few times. V usage is TRBV12-3 or TRBV12-4 and J usage is TRBJ2-2; 8 bases map to TRBD1. The CDR3 extends over 20 amino acids. The J segment lost 7 bases and the V segment lost 2 bases, leaving 21 bases of the junction unmatched. CDR3 DNA: TGTGCCAGCAGTTTATTTCCCGGGGCAGGGGGCCAAACTAGGAACGGGGAGCTGTTTTTT. Its protein product is CASSLFPGAGGQTRNGELFF.

This clonotype was counted between two and nine times. CDR3 sequence: CAIQIMNTEAFF. In DNA form, the CDR3 reads TGTGCCATACAGATCATGAACACTGAAGCTTTCTTT. The V call is TRBV12-3 or TRBV12-4, the J call TRBJ1-1; no definite D call. Trimming stripped 10 bases from V and 0 bases from J, with 9 bases between. The length of the CDR3 is 12 residues.

This clonotype appeared a few times. This chain uses TRBV20-1 with TRBJ1-2; D might be TRBD1 (6 bases). Deletions cut 4 bases from V and 8 bases from J, with 23 bases between. CDR1 and CDR2 from the germline V gene are DFQATT and SNEGSKA (reference sequence). This CDR3 spans 15 amino acids. The DNA for the CDR3 is TGCAGTGCTACCCATGGGGTCTGGGGGCGCGACGGCTACACCTTC. It encodes CSATHGVWGRDGYTF.

The J gene is TRBJ2-7, the V gene TRBV10-1, with 7 bases lining up with TRBD2. The V and J ends lost 11 bases and 0 bases, in that order; junction bases with no gene match: 4. Germline CDR1 WNHNN, CDR2 SYGVQD (reference sequence). This CDR3 has 12 amino acids. The CDR3 region is CAGGDSSYEQYF. CDR3 sequence (DNA): TGCGCCGGGGGGGACTCCTCCTACGAGCAGTACTTC.

In its sample, this clonotype was seen a few times. CDR3 DNA sequence: TGTGCCACCAGCAGAGATCGGCAGAGAGCCACTGAAGCTTTCTTT. Protein sequence: CATSRDRQRATEAFF. The chain links TRBV15 to TRBJ1-1; D remains ambiguous. The CDR3 spans 15 residues. Germline loops: CDR1 LNHNV, CDR2 YYDKDF (reference sequence). Deletions cut 0 bases from V and 4 bases from J, with 12 bases between.

This clonotype was seen only a few times. The chain links TRBV10-3 to TRBJ1-2; D is ambiguous. The germline gives CDR1 ENHRY, CDR2 SYGVKD. Trimming removed 3 bases at V and 4 bases at J, with 9 bases between. This CDR3 region has 13 residues. The CDR3 nucleotides read TGTGCCATCAGTGAAGGGTCCTCCTATGGCTACACCTTC. It codes for CAISEGSSYGYTF.

A few counts support this clonotype. The rearrangement links TRBV6-2 or TRBV6-3 to TRBJ2-1; D possibly corresponds to TRBD2 (6 bases). V shed 7 bases and J shed 7 bases, with 17 bases lying between them. Germline V gives CDR1 MNHEY, CDR2 SVGEGT. CDR3 length: 14 amino acids. CDR3 DNA sequence: TGTGCCAGCAATCTCATCCCTAGCGTAAATGAGCAGTTCTTC. Translation: CASNLIPSVNEQFF.

This clonotype was detected a few times. This sequence joins TRBV19 and TRBJ1-1, with D perhaps matching TRBD1 (5 bases). The CDR3 is made up of 16 amino acids. The germline gives CDR1 LNHDA, CDR2 SQIVND (reference sequence). V was clipped by 4 bases and J by 1 base, with 16 bases between them. In DNA, the CDR3 is TGTGCCAGTAGTACCCTCGTCTGGGGCGGGAACACTGAAGCTTTCTTT. Its translation is CASSTLVWGGNTEAFF.

This clonotype showed up just a few times. The V call is TRBV5-1, the J call TRBJ1-5; possible D gene TRBD1, 5 bases. This CDR3 contains 15 residues. Trimming took off 5 bases at V and 5 bases at J, with 17 bases between the two ends. Germline assignment: CDR1 SGHRS and CDR2 YFSETQ. The CDR3 DNA sequence: TGCGCCAGCAGTCTGAGGGGCGGCTTTGATCAGCCCCAGCATTTT. Its protein product is CASSLRGGFDQPQHF.

Comment on this clonotype: Given a much more abundant clone one base away, this may be a read error. This rearrangement joins TRBV20-1 to TRBJ1-2, with TRBD1 identical over 8 bases. Germline-derived CDR1 and CDR2 are DFQATT and SNEGSKA (reference sequence). V shed 6 bases and J 14 bases; nucleotides not matched to a gene: 14. This CDR3 region has 12 residues. CDR3 in amino acids: CSAGLGQGPITF. As DNA, the CDR3 is TGCAGTGCCGGTCTAGGACAGGGACCTATAACCTTC.

This clonotype came up a few times. CDR3 amino acids: CASSYSAGGGNEQFF. DNA of the CDR3: TGTGCCAGCAGTTACTCGGCGGGAGGTGGGAATGAGCAGTTCTTC. The rearrangement joins TRBV6-2 or TRBV6-3 to TRBJ2-1; TRBD2 aligns across 8 bases. CDR3 length equals 15 residues. Germline CDR1 and CDR2: MNHEY and SVGEGT. The V and J ends lost 0 bases and 7 bases, in that order; junction bases with no gene match: 5.